This T cell receptor beta chain was retrieved from a study of beta chain features in type 1 diabetes. As every portion of the isolated RNA was reverse transcribed, the sequencing read expressed TCRB transcripts. Assay used: immunoSEQ multiplex PCR; TCRdb lists only in-frame clones, some missing. The sample includes hundreds of thousands of clones, 15% to 19% of them seen just once. Findings and limits, study-wide: A cDNA-based sequencing approach could over-represent cells with high TCR expression. People with Type 1 diabetes carried modestly yet significantly shorter TCRB CDR3s in all four CD4+ subsets.

Worth noting for this clone: Its antigen is not identified.

The TCR was taken from a man in his late teens or twenties in good health. The sample consisted of naive CD4+ T cells from blood.

CDR3 DNA sequence: TGTGCCAGCAGCTTCTCCAAGGTCAATGAGCAGTTCTTC. Amino acids: CASSFSKVNEQFF. V usage is TRBV11-2 and J usage is TRBJ2-1; no definite D call. Looked up from germline, CDR1 is SGHAT and CDR2 is FQNNGV. Trimming took 3 bases from V and 6 from J, leaving 9 bases between them. The CDR3 contains 13 residues.